Listed below are T cell receptor beta chains from one sample, sequenced in a study of shared clonotypes between healthy human individuals. Sequenced by immunoSEQ multiplex PCR; TCRdb stores in-frame clones only, minus some. The sample has some 1 million clones, about 76% seen once. The sequencing input was memory CD4+ T cells sorted from blood. The receptors shown here come from a man between 18 and 29 years old in good health. Each CDR3 is given with its conserved first and last residue. Fields, in order: D gene, V gene, J gene, clone size, CDR3 protein, CDR3 DNA. D genes are given only for firm matches. The size of a clone is reported for some rows only, either as once, few or many, or as a class for expanded clones.

TRBD1	TRBV5-4	TRBJ1-1	NA	CASSGQEGDGTEAFF	TGTGCCAGCAGCGGACAGGAGGGGGACGGCACTGAAGCTTTCTTT
TRBD1	TRBV5-1	TRBJ2-7	once	CASSYTRDRAYEQYF	TGCGCCAGCAGCTATACCCGGGACAGAGCCTACGAGCAGTACTTC
NA	TRBV5-4	TRBJ2-3	once	CASSSKQGTDTQYF	TGTGCCAGCAGCTCCAAACAGGGAACAGATACGCAGTATTTT
NA	TRBV19	TRBJ1-1	NA	CATAMNTEAFF	TGTGCTACGGCAATGAACACTGAAGCTTTCTTT
NA	TRBV5-1	TRBJ2-6	NA	CASSAQGSGANVLTF	TGCGCCAGCAGCGCACAGGGCTCTGGGGCCAACGTCCTGACTTTC
NA	TRBV7-2	TRBJ1-2	NA	CASSLDRQGYTF	TGTGCCAGCAGCTTAGATCGTCAAGGCTACACCTTC
TRBD1	TRBV5-1	TRBJ1-1	NA	CASSQGQGGTEAFF	TGCGCCAGCAGCCAGGGACAGGGAGGGACTGAAGCTTTCTTT
NA	TRBV29-1	TRBJ2-3	NA	CSVERAVNRGTDTQYF	TGCAGCGTTGAGAGGGCCGTTAACAGAGGCACAGATACGCAGTATTTT
NA	TRBV29-1	TRBJ1-1	NA	CSVEDRGMNTEAFF	TGCAGCGTTGAAGATCGTGGGATGAACACTGAAGCTTTCTTT
NA	TRBV29-1	TRBJ1-2	NA	CSVDSGTGGYTF	TGCAGCGTTGACTCGGGAACTGGGGGCTACACCTTC
TRBD1	TRBV4-1	TRBJ2-7	NA	CASSPAGTGAYEQYF	TGCGCCAGCAGCCCCGCCGGGACAGGGGCCTACGAGCAGTACTTC
NA	TRBV18	TRBJ1-2	few	CASSPPVGDGYTF	TGTGCCAGCTCACCACCGGTGGGGGATGGCTACACCTTC
NA	TRBV7-2	TRBJ1-5	NA	CASSSKASNQPQHF	TGTGCCAGCAGCTCTAAAGCTAGCAATCAGCCCCAGCATTTT
TRBD2	TRBV11-2	TRBJ2-1	NA	CASSSERLAGGSSYNEQFF	TGTGCCAGCAGCTCCGAGCGACTAGCGGGGGGTAGCTCCTACAATGAGCAGTTCTTC
NA	TRBV27	TRBJ1-6	NA	CASRPATLHF	TGTGCCAGCAGGCCCGCGACCCTCCACTTT
TRBD2	TRBV7-2	TRBJ2-1	NA	CASSLDLAGAFF	TGTGCCAGCAGCTTAGATCTAGCGGGAGCGTTCTTC
NA	TRBV9	TRBJ2-2	NA	CASSVRSTGELFF	TGTGCCAGCAGCGTGAGAAGCACCGGGGAGCTGTTTTTT
TRBD1	TRBV23-1	TRBJ1-5	NA	CASSHLNPGDRGNQPQHF	TGCGCCAGCAGTCACCTAAACCCAGGGGACAGGGGCAATCAGCCCCAGCATTTT
TRBD1	TRBV7-2	TRBJ2-5	few	CASSISTGQETQYF	TGTGCCAGCAGCATATCGACAGGGCAAGAGACCCAGTACTTC
NA	TRBV29-1	TRBJ1-1	NA	CSVEDLRGGDTEAFF	TGCAGCGTTGAAGACCTCCGGGGCGGTGACACTGAAGCTTTCTTT
TRBD1	TRBV7-2	TRBJ1-1	NA	CASSSDRGYEAFF	TGTGCCAGCAGCTCCGACAGGGGCTATGAAGCTTTCTTT
NA	TRBV19	TRBJ1-1	few	CASSPPFWGTEAFF	TGTGCCAGTAGTCCGCCTTTTTGGGGCACTGAAGCTTTCTTT
NA	TRBV6-5	TRBJ1-1	once	CASSPWPRGTEAFF	TGTGCCAGCAGCCCTTGGCCCCGTGGGACTGAAGCTTTCTTT
TRBD1	TRBV5-1	TRBJ2-2	NA	CASSSRGQGNTGELFF	TGCGCCAGCAGCTCACGGGGACAGGGGAACACCGGGGAGCTGTTTTTT
NA	TRBV14	TRBJ1-6	NA	CASSQSGGSNGHSPLHF	TGTGCCAGCAGCCAATCGGGAGGAAGTAACGGGCATTCACCCCTCCACTTT
TRBD1	TRBV5-1	TRBJ1-4	NA	CASSLEGAPIEKLFF	TGCGCCAGCAGCTTGGAGGGGGCGCCGATTGAAAAACTGTTTTTT
TRBD1	TRBV28	TRBJ1-1	NA	CASSGRDRLNTEAFF	TGTGCCAGCAGTGGCCGGGACAGGCTGAACACTGAAGCTTTCTTT
NA	TRBV6-1	TRBJ1-2	NA	CASSERGRYGYTF	TGTGCCAGCAGTGAAAGGGGACGGTATGGCTACACCTTC
NA	TRBV10-1	TRBJ2-5	NA	CASSESGGLGETQYF	TGCGCCAGCAGTGAGTCCGGGGGCTTAGGGGAGACCCAGTACTTC
NA	TRBV11-2	TRBJ2-7	NA	CASSPPRVSLPEQYF	TGTGCCAGCAGCCCCCCACGCGTCTCTTTGCCCGAGCAGTACTTC
NA	TRBV18	TRBJ2-3	few	CASSPSDSISTDTQYF	TGTGCCAGCTCACCATCGGACAGCATTAGCACAGATACGCAGTATTTT
NA	TRBV6-5	TRBJ2-1	NA	CASSYPGTAEQFF	TGTGCCAGCAGTTACCCGGGCACAGCTGAGCAGTTCTTC
TRBD1	TRBV10-2	TRBJ1-6	NA	CASSFRQGDNSPLHF	TGCGCCAGCAGTTTTCGACAGGGGGATAATTCACCCCTCCACTTT
TRBD1	TRBV7-9	TRBJ1-4	once	CASRDRENEKLFF	TGTGCCAGCCGGGACAGGGAAAACGAAAAACTGTTTTTT
TRBD1	TRBV7-2	TRBJ1-4	NA	CASSIDRVGEKLFF	TGTGCCAGCAGCATCGACAGGGTCGGCGAAAAACTGTTTTTT
NA	TRBV5-1	TRBJ2-3	NA	CASSSSGMRADTQYF	TGCGCCAGCAGTTCGAGCGGAATGCGGGCGGATACGCAGTATTTT
TRBD2	TRBV29-1	TRBJ2-7	NA	CSVSTSGYYEQYF	TGCAGCGTTTCTACTAGCGGGTATTACGAGCAGTACTTC
NA	TRBV19	TRBJ1-6	NA	CASRWGAFGYNSPLHF	TGTGCCAGTAGGTGGGGCGCATTTGGGTATAATTCACCCCTCCACTTT
TRBD1	TRBV5-1	TRBJ2-1	NA	CASSRGQDKGHNEQFF	TGCGCCAGCAGCCGGGGACAGGATAAGGGCCACAATGAGCAGTTCTTC
TRBD1	TRBV11-3	TRBJ2-1	NA	CASSLGRGNNEQFF	TGTGCCAGCAGCTTAGGCAGGGGGAACAATGAGCAGTTCTTC
NA	TRBV6-1	TRBJ1-2	NA	CASSEATAGSYGYTF	TGTGCCAGCAGTGAGGCGACAGCGGGTAGCTATGGCTACACCTTC
TRBD1	TRBV28	TRBJ1-4	NA	CASSRYPGQGAVNEKLFF	TGTGCCAGCAGTCGATATCCGGGACAGGGGGCTGTTAATGAAAAACTGTTTTTT
NA	TRBV5-1	TRBJ2-7	NA	CASSLEGAPYHEQYF	TGCGCCAGCAGCTTGGAAGGGGCCCCCTACCACGAGCAGTACTTC
NA	TRBV6-4	TRBJ1-2	NA	CASSDSGGPPYGYTF	TGTGCCAGCAGTGACTCGGGGGGGCCCCCCTATGGCTACACCTTC
NA	TRBV5-1	TRBJ2-4	few	CASSLQGLAKNIQYF	TGCGCCAGCAGCTTGCAGGGGCTAGCCAAAAACATTCAGTACTTC
TRBD2	TRBV18	TRBJ2-7	NA	CASSPSLAGGPYEQYF	TGTGCCAGCTCACCATCGCTAGCGGGAGGCCCCTACGAGCAGTACTTC
NA	TRBV19	TRBJ1-5	NA	CASSQDKGNQPQHF	TGTGCCAGTAGTCAGGACAAGGGCAATCAGCCCCAGCATTTT
NA	TRBV5-4	TRBJ1-2	NA	CASSLGQGVLPGYTF	TGTGCCAGCAGCTTAGGTCAGGGAGTGTTGCCTGGCTACACCTTC
TRBD1	TRBV4-3	TRBJ2-5	NA	CASSQNRGRWETQYF	TGCGCCAGCAGCCAGAACAGGGGGCGTTGGGAGACCCAGTACTTC